This T cell receptor beta chain derives from a study of blood T cell repertoires in COVID-19. Study in general: Samples taken during acute and convalescent COVID-19 were collected in the United States, Italy and Spain.

Germline CDR1 and CDR2: MNHNS and SASEGT. Trimming pared 1 base from V and 5 bases from J, leaving 2 bases between. CDR3 size: 12 residues. A single count supports this clone. The authors' processing: Cell counts per sample came from amplifying reference gene primers. Here immunoSEQ multiplex PCR was the method, and the copy in TCRdb shows in-frame clones only, minus some. V and J calls and clone size follow that table, whereas D and trimming were derived from the DNA. The sample shows roughly 30,000 clones, around 87% of them seen only once. Material: peripheral blood. The rearrangement links TRBV6-1 to TRBJ2-2; D remains unclear. The origin of this receptor is a man aged 65 to 79 with acute or convalescent COVID-19. The CDR3, as DNA: TGTGCCAGCAGTGAAGTAACCGGGGAGCTGTTTTTT. Translation: CASSEVTGELFF.